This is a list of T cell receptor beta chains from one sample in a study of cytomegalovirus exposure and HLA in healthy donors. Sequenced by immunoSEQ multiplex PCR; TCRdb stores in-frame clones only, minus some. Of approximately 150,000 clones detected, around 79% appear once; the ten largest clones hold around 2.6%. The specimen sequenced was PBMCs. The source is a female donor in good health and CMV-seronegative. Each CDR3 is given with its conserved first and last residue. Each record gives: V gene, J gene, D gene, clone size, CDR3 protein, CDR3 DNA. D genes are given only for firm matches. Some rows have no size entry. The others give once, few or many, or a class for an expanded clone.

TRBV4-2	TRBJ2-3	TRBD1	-	CASSQGDRGTDTQYF	TGTGCCAGCAGCCAGGGGGACAGGGGCACAGATACGCAGTATTTT
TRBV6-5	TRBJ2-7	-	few	CASSYSGGLSYEQYF	TGTGCCAGCAGTTACTCGGGGGGGCTGTCCTACGAGCAGTACTTC
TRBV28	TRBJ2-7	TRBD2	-	CASRTGTRNYEQYF	TGTGCCAGCAGAACCGGGACTAGAAACTACGAGCAGTACTTC
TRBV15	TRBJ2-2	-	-	CATSREGKQELFF	TGTGCCACCAGCAGAGAGGGCAAACAGGAGCTGTTTTTT
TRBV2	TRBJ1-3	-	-	CAGPDPRGVDGNTIYF	TGTGCCGGCCCAGACCCTCGGGGGGTGGACGGAAACACCATATATTTT
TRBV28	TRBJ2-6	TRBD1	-	CASSGSGQGFSGADVLTF	TGTGCCAGCAGTGGGTCAGGACAGGGATTCTCTGGGGCCGACGTCCTGACTTTC
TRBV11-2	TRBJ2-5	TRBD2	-	CASSLGGGETQYF	TGTGCCAGCAGCTTAGGGGGGGGAGAGACCCAGTACTTC
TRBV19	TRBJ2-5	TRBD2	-	CASRRTSVNAETQYF	TGTGCCAGTCGCAGGACTAGCGTAAATGCAGAGACCCAGTACTTC
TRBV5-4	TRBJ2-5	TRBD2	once	CASSLRTSGGQETQYF	TGTGCCAGCAGCCTTCGGACTAGCGGGGGCCAAGAGACCCAGTACTTC
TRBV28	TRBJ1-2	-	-	CASRVLGGGYTF	TGTGCCAGCAGAGTCCTCGGGGGGGGCTACACCTTC
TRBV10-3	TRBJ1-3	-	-	CAISRQGNTIYF	TGTGCCATCAGCCGACAGGGAAACACCATATATTTT
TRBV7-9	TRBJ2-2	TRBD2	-	CASSDSGRANTGELFF	TGTGCCAGCAGCGATAGCGGGAGGGCGAACACCGGGGAGCTGTTTTTT
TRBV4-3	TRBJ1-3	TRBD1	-	CASSDRVRGNTIYF	TGCGCCAGCAGCGACAGGGTCCGCGGAAACACCATATATTTT
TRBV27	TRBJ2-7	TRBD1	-	CASSLGTGPTYEQYF	TGTGCCAGCAGTCTCGGGACAGGGCCGACCTACGAGCAGTACTTC
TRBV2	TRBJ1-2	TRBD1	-	CASSARAAQGNYGYTF	TGTGCCAGCAGTGCCCGGGCCGCACAGGGGAACTATGGCTACACCTTC
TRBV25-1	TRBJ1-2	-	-	CASSQVNYGYTF	TGTGCCAGCTCACAGGTTAACTATGGCTACACCTTC
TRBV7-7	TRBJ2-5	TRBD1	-	CASSLNYRGEGTQYF	TGTGCTAGCAGCTTAAACTACAGGGGGGAAGGGACCCAGTACTTC
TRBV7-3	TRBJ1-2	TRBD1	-	CASSPGTGNGYTF	TGTGCCAGCAGCCCGGGGACAGGGAATGGCTACACCTTC
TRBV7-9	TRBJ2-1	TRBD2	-	CASSRRGLAGADEQFF	TGTGCCAGCAGCCGACGGGGACTAGCGGGAGCCGATGAGCAGTTCTTC
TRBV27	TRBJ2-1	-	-	CASSHDRYNEQFF	TGTGCCAGCAGCCATGACAGGTACAATGAGCAGTTCTTC
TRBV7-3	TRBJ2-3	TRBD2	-	CASSPSTSTDTQYF	TGTGCCAGCAGCCCTTCGACTAGCACGGATACGCAGTATTTT
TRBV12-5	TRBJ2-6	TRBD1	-	CASGPQGAGANVLTF	TGTGCTAGTGGCCCACAGGGGGCTGGGGCCAACGTCCTGACTTTC
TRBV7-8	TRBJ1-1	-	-	CASSFSGDTEAFF	TGTGCCAGCAGCTTCTCCGGAGACACTGAAGCTTTCTTT